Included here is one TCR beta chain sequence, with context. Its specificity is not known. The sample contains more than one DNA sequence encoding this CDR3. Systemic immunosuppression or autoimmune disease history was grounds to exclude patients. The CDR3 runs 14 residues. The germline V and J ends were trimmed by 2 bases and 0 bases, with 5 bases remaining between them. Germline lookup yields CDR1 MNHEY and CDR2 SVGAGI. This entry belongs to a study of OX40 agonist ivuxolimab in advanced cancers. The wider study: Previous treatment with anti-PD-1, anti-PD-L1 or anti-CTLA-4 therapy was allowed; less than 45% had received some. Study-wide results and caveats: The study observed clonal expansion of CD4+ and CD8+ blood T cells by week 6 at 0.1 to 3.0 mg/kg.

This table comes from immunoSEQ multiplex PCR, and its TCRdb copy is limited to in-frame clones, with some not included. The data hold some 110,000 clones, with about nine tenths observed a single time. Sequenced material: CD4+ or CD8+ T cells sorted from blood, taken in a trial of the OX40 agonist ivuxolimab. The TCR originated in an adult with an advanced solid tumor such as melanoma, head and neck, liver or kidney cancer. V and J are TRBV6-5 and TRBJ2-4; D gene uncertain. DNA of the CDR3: TGTGCCAGCAGTTACGGTCTAGCCAAAAACATTCAGTACTTC. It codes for CASSYGLAKNIQYF.